The clone carrying this T cell receptor beta chain was detected ten times or more. TCR beta CDR3 regions were amplified from RNA transcripts. A first-round RT-PCR of the TCR CDR3 used the HTBI primer set. TCRdb re-derived calls from the multiplex PCR reads in MiXCR, one entry per CDR3 protein. The sample yields nearly 250,000 distinct CDR3 sequences, approximately 16% seen once. The junction had 16 bases not matched to a gene; V was cut back by 0 bases and J by 2 bases. Per the germline V gene, CDR1 is DFQATT and CDR2 is SNEGSKA (reference sequence). The CDR3 loop spans 21 amino acids. The entry originates in a study of T cells in Graves' hyperthyroidism and ophthalmopathy.

The sequence came from a woman in her late teens or twenties with Graves' ophthalmopathy. Sequences were obtained from blood. V usage is TRBV20-1 and J usage is TRBJ2-3; 14 nucleotides agree with TRBD2. In DNA, the CDR3 is TGCAGTGCTAGAGATCCCTCGGGACTAGCGGGAGAGAGGGCGGCCACAGATACGCAGTATTTT. Translated: CSARDPSGLAGERAATDTQYF.